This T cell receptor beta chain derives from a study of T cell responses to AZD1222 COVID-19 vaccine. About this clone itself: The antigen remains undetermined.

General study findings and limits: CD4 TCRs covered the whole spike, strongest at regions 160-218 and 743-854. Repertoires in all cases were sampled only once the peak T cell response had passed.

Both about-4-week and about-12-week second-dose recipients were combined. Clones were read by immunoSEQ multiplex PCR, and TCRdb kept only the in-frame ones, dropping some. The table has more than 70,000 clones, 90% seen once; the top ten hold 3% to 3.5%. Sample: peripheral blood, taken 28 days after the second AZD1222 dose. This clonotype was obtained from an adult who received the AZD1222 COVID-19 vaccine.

CDR3 nucleotides: TGTGCCTGGAGAACGACAGCGTGGGGTGGCTACACCTTC. The encoded protein is CAWRTTAWGGYTF. J is TRBJ1-2 and V is TRBV30; tentative D call: TRBD1 (5 bases). This CDR3 spans 13 amino acids. V was clipped by 3 bases and J by 7 bases, with 15 bases between them. Germline values: CDR1 GTSNPN, CDR2 SVGIG (reference sequence). Variable domain in full (rest from reference TRBV30 and TRBJ1-2): SQTIHQWPATLVQPVGSPLSLECTVEGTSNPNLYWYRQAAGRGLQLLFYSVGIGQISSEVPQNLSASRPQDRQFILSSKKLLLSDSGFYLCAWRTTAWGGYTFGSGTRLTVV.